This T cell receptor beta chain was sequenced for a study of Ad26.COV2.S vaccination and SARS-CoV-2 variants. Sequenced by immunoSEQ multiplex PCR; TCRdb stores in-frame clones only, minus some. The sample yields about 370,000 clones, approximately 91% seen once. Treatment indicated: 19 received Ad26.COV2.S at low or high dose, single or two shots; 5 received placebo; per-sample allocation not given. Sampling happened 63 days after the first vaccine or placebo injection. The source material was peripheral blood, sampled in a trial of Ad26.COV2.S vaccine versus placebo. The receptor was isolated from a person between 18 and 60 years old who received the Ad26.COV2.S COVID-19 vaccine or a placebo.

CDR3 DNA sequence: TGTGCCAGCAGCTTAGGGGGGTACATCCAAGAGACCCAGTACTTC. This translates into CASSLGGYIQETQYF. V is TRBV7-2 and J is TRBJ2-5, with D perhaps TRBD1 or TRBD2 (5 bases each). The CDR3 consists of 15 residues. Germline assignment: CDR1 SGHTA and CDR2 FQGNSA. Deletions cut 1 base from V and 1 base from J, with 10 bases between.